These 23 T cell receptor beta chains were all obtained from the same sample, sequenced in a study of identical twins. One entry per CDR3 protein, called by TCRdb with MiXCR from the 5' RACE reads. Of hundreds of thousands of distinct CDR3 sequences in the sample, about 12% were seen once. These data were also filed under a second study, of yellow fever vaccine responses in identical twins.

Sequenced material: PBMCs. All receptors derive from a woman younger than 35 in good health.

The chain employs TRBV3-1 and TRBJ2-7; the D call may be TRBD1 or TRBD2 (7 bases each). V was trimmed by 5 bases and J by 0 bases, leaving 11 bases between them. The CDR3 loop spans 14 amino acids. Germline CDR1 reads LGHDT; CDR2 reads YNNKEL (reference sequence). The CDR3 DNA sequence: TGTGCCAGCAGCGGGGGGGACAGCTCCTACGAGCAGTACTTC. Translating it yields CASSGGDSSYEQYF.

The chain employs TRBV29-1 and TRBJ2-7, with D maybe TRBD2 (7 bases). The germline gives CDR1 SQVTM, CDR2 ANQGSEA. Trimming pared 7 bases from V and 3 bases from J, leaving 13 bases between. There are 12 residues in the CDR3. The CDR3 region has the DNA TGCAGCGGCCGGGGGGCTCACTACGAGCAGTACTTC. Protein: CSGRGAHYEQYF.

In its sample, this clonotype was seen a few times. V is TRBV4-2 and J is TRBJ2-7, with TRBD1 matching over 8 bases. Germline V gives CDR1 LGHNA, CDR2 YNFKEQ. Losses at the gene ends were 3 bases for V and 0 bases for J; bases not matched to a gene: 4. CDR3 length: 15 residues. CDR3 nucleotides: TGTGCCAGCAGCCAGACAGGGGCCCCCTCCTACGAGCAGTACTTC. Residues: CASSQTGAPSYEQYF.

The V and J genes are TRBV7-8 and TRBJ2-7, with 7 bases identical to TRBD1. There are 14 residues in the CDR3. The V gene's germline CDR1 is SGHVS and CDR2 FQNEAQ. V shed 5 bases, J shed 5 bases, and the junction held 9 bases outside the gene matches. The DNA for the CDR3 is TGTGCCAGCAGCAAACCGGGACAGTATAACGAGCAGTACGTC. It translates to CASSKPGQYNEQYV.

This clonotype has ten or more counts. The V call is TRBV11-2, the J call TRBJ2-5; 7 bases are a match to TRBD1. Germline lookup yields CDR1 SGHAT and CDR2 FQNNGV. This CDR3 is built from 15 residues. Trimming cost V 8 bases and J 1 base; bases outside gene matches: 10. The CDR3 DNA reads as TGTGCCAGCTCTCAACTACAGGGGTCCCAAGAGACCCAGTACTTC. Translated: CASSQLQGSQETQYF.

V is TRBV10-3 and J is TRBJ2-1; TRBD2 matches at 10 bases. V gave up 3 bases and J gave up 4 bases; unmatched junction bases: 18. Per the germline V gene, CDR1 is ENHRY and CDR2 is SYGVKD. This CDR3 region has 20 residues. CDR3 sequence (DNA): TGTGCCATCAGTGATTTCGGTAGCGGGGGGATCCTCCTTGGGTACAATGAGCAGTTCTTC. Translated, it gives CAISDFGSGGILLGYNEQFF.

The chain uses TRBV20-1 and TRBJ1-4; TRBD1 might be the D (5 bases). The germline V and J ends were trimmed by 1 base and 6 bases, with 12 bases remaining between them. The CDR3 covers 14 residues. CDR1 is DFQATT and CDR2 is SNEGSKA in the germline V gene (reference sequence). CDR3 loop: CSARAGRDDEKLFF. CDR3 in DNA: TGCAGTGCTAGAGCGGGACGGGATGATGAAAAACTGTTTTTT.

A few counts support this clonotype. This rearrangement joins TRBV14 to TRBJ2-1; 10 positions match TRBD2. The germline V gene has CDR1 SGHDN and CDR2 FVKESK. V trimming: 2 bases; J trimming: 4 bases; junction bases outside the gene matches: 5. The CDR3 extends over 16 amino acids. CDR3 DNA sequence: TGTGCCAGCAGCCAACTAGCGGGAGTAGGATACAATGAGCAGTTCTTC. This codes for CASSQLAGVGYNEQFF.

The chain recombines TRBV28 with TRBJ2-1; 10 bases are shared with TRBD2. J was trimmed by 9 bases and V by 3 bases; bases with no gene match: 11. This CDR3 spans 16 amino acids. Germline V gives CDR1 MDHEN, CDR2 SYDVKM. CDR3 DNA: TGTGCCAGCAGTTTGGGAGGGGTTAGCGGGAGGACTGAGCAGTTCTTC. This sequence encodes CASSLGGVSGRTEQFF.

This clonotype was observed a few times. The genes are TRBV29-1 and TRBJ2-7; 11 bases fit TRBD2. The CDR3 consists of 13 residues. The J segment lost 5 bases and the V segment lost 6 bases, leaving 6 bases of the junction unmatched. In germline, CDR1 is SQVTM, CDR2 ANQGSEA. CDR3 sequence reads: CSVLGLAGHEQYF. CDR3 sequence (DNA): TGCAGCGTGTTAGGACTAGCGGGCCACGAGCAGTACTTC.

The V call is TRBV11-2, the J call TRBJ2-2; TRBD1 aligns across 7 bases. V lost 6 bases and J lost 6; bases outside the gene matches: 7. The germline V gene has CDR1 SGHAT and CDR2 FQNNGV. This CDR3 comprises 14 residues. CDR3 in DNA: TGTGCCAGCAGGATAAAGACAGGGTCCGGGGAGCTGTTTTTT. It yields the protein CASRIKTGSGELFF.

This sequence joins TRBV27 and TRBJ1-1; D possibly corresponds to TRBD1 (6 bases). Germline CDR1 is MNHEY and CDR2 is SMNVEV (reference sequence). The CDR3 runs 19 residues. Trimming removed 3 bases from V and 3 bases from J, with 26 bases in between. CDR3 in DNA: TGTGCCAGCAGTTTTGTAGTTGGGGGGCTTCTTCCAAAGGACACTGAAGCTTTCTTT. It specifies CASSFVVGGLLPKDTEAFF.

This clonotype was recorded many times. The chain carries TRBV20-1 and TRBJ1-1; no clear D gene. The CDR3 loop spans 14 amino acids. Germline V gene sequence: CDR1 DFQATT, CDR2 SNEGSKA (reference sequence). Trimming left V 1 base short and J 0 bases short, with 9 bases between. The CDR3 region has the DNA TGCAGTGCTAGAGCACGGAACATGAACACTGAAGCTTTCTTT. Translation: CSARARNMNTEAFF.

This chain's CDR3 is CASSWFVGGGDTQYF. The CDR3 nucleotides read TGTGCCAGCAGTTGGTTTGTGGGGGGGGGTGATACGCAGTATTTT. The rearrangement links TRBV12-3 or TRBV12-4 to TRBJ2-3, with 7 bases matching TRBD2. The CDR3 is made up of 15 amino acids. V shed 4 bases, J shed 6 bases, and the junction held 10 bases outside the gene matches.

This clonotype was counted many times. This rearrangement joins TRBV20-1 to TRBJ1-5; D gene uncertain. CDR1 and CDR2 from the germline V gene are DFQATT and SNEGSKA (reference sequence). The V gene lost 5 bases and the J gene lost 3 bases, with 17 bases spanning the gap. The CDR3 has 15 amino acids. CDR3 sequence: CSALDSGEINQPQHF. In nucleotides, the CDR3 is TGCAGTGCTCTAGACTCCGGCGAGATCAATCAGCCCCAGCATTTT.

The rearrangement links TRBV15 to TRBJ2-2, with 12 bases aligning to TRBD2. Unmatched junction bases numbered 5, after V lost 4 bases and J lost 2 bases. Germline V gene sequence: CDR1 LNHNV, CDR2 YYDKDF (reference sequence). The CDR3 has 17 residues. The CDR3 loop reads CATSIELAGGNTGELFF. DNA of the CDR3: TGTGCCACCAGCATCGAACTAGCGGGGGGTAACACCGGGGAGCTGTTTTTT.

The sample holds a few counts of this clonotype. The V and J genes are TRBV11-3 and TRBJ2-3; D may be TRBD2 (6 bases). Germline CDR1 SGHNT, CDR2 YENEEA. The CDR3 length is 16 residues. The germline V and J ends were trimmed by 4 bases and 4 bases, with 18 bases remaining between them. CDR3 DNA: TGTGCCAGCAGCTCCGGACTAAGCCCCTCAGCAGATACGCAGTATTTT. Encoded protein: CASSSGLSPSADTQYF.

This clonotype was found a few times. The chain employs TRBV9 and TRBJ2-1; 9 bases align to TRBD1. Germline-derived CDR1 and CDR2 are SGDLS and YYNGEE. This CDR3 is built from 17 residues. V dropped 3 bases and J dropped 4; count of bases not matched to a gene: 11. The CDR3 protein is CASSAPHRGPGYNEQFF. DNA of the CDR3: TGTGCCAGCAGCGCCCCTCACAGGGGGCCGGGATACAATGAGCAGTTCTTC.

This clonotype was detected ten times or more. The CDR3 here is CASSLGGAGVISPLHF. The CDR3 coding sequence is TGTGCCAGCAGCTTAGGAGGAGCAGGGGTAATTTCACCCCTCCACTTT. The chain is built from TRBV7-2 and TRBJ1-6; perhaps TRBD1 as D (6 bases). The germline gives CDR1 SGHTA, CDR2 FQGNSA. V gave up 1 base and J gave up 9 bases, with 16 bases separating them. This CDR3 is 16 amino acids long.

On this clonotype itself: The junction shows a germline mismatch at one end, possibly a read error. The J gene is TRBJ2-6, the V gene TRBV5-1; D is possibly TRBD1 (6 bases). Germline V gene data show CDR1 as SGHRS and CDR2 as YFSETQ. The CDR3 is made up of 18 amino acids. The CDR3 coding sequence is TGCGCCAGCAGCTTGGCAGGGGTATGGAGCTCTGGGGCCAACGTCGTGACTTTC. Amino acid sequence: CASSLAGVWSSGANVVTF.

The chain joins TRBV10-3 to TRBJ2-2; D call uncertain. V was trimmed by 5 bases and J by 2 bases, leaving 15 bases between them. Germline V lookup: CDR1 ENHRY, CDR2 SYGVKD. The CDR3 covers 16 residues. CDR3 sequence: CAISPPSGVNTGELFF. CDR3 bases: TGTGCCATCAGTCCCCCGTCTGGGGTCAACACCGGGGAGCTGTTTTTT.

There are a few counts of this clonotype. The CDR3 region is CSASATAGDTQYF. Written as DNA, the CDR3 is TGCAGTGCAAGCGCAACTGCGGGAGATACGCAGTATTTT. V usage is TRBV20-1 and J usage is TRBJ2-3; D may be TRBD2 (5 bases). Germline V gene sequence: CDR1 DFQATT, CDR2 SNEGSKA (reference sequence). This CDR3 has 13 amino acids. The V end lost 6 bases, the J end lost 5 bases, and 15 bases lay between the germline ends.

The sample holds a few counts of this clonotype. The chain links TRBV7-9 to TRBJ1-1; D is possibly TRBD1 (5 bases). V gave up 5 bases and J gave up 1 base, with 17 bases separating them. Germline CDR1 and CDR2: SEHNR and FQNEAQ (reference sequence). The CDR3 extends over 16 amino acids. The CDR3 loop is CASSPRQGKANTEAFF. For the CDR3, the DNA is TGTGCCAGCAGCCCCCGTCAGGGTAAGGCGAACACTGAAGCTTTCTTT. Full variable domain (remainder filled in from reference TRBV7-9 and TRBJ1-1): DTGVSQNPRHKITKRGQNVTFRCDPISEHNRLYWYRQTLGQGPEFLTYFQNEAQLEKSRLLSDRFSAERPKGSFSTLEIQRTEQGDSAMYLCASSPRQGKANTEAFFGQGTRLTVV.